The 9 T cell receptor beta chains listed next were all sequenced from one sample in a study of OX40 agonist ivuxolimab in advanced cancers. Libraries were prepared by immunoSEQ multiplex PCR; TCRdb keeps only in-frame clonotypes and omits some of them. The data show 30,000 to 40,000 clones, around 90% seen once. The sample here was CD4+ or CD8+ T cells sorted from blood, taken in a trial of the OX40 agonist ivuxolimab. These receptors were taken from an adult with an advanced solid tumor such as melanoma, head and neck, liver or kidney cancer.

V and J are TRBV7-9 and TRBJ1-1, with D perhaps matching TRBD1 (6 bases). The CDR3 covers 16 residues. Germline V CDR1 and CDR2: SEHNR, FQNEAQ (reference sequence). Trimming cost V 5 bases and J 0 bases, with 16 bases left between them. The CDR3 loop is CASSRNRVYMNTEAFF. DNA of the CDR3: TGTGCCAGCAGCCGTAACAGGGTTTACATGAACACTGAAGCTTTCTTT.

The rearrangement uses TRBV5-5 and TRBJ1-5; D not certain. This CDR3 comprises 14 residues. CDR1 and CDR2 from the germline V gene are SGHKS and YYEKEE (reference sequence). V dropped 4 bases and J dropped 7 bases, with 15 bases sitting between them. The CDR3 reads CASSTDLSNQPQHF. The CDR3 nucleotides are TGTGCCAGCAGCACGGACTTGAGTAACCAGCCCCAGCATTTT.

The chain is built from TRBV5-6 and TRBJ1-6; D gene uncertain. The germline V and J ends were trimmed by 4 bases and 9 bases, with 14 bases remaining between them. CDR3 length: 14 residues. Germline V CDR1 and CDR2: SGHDT, YYEEEE. The CDR3 protein is CASSVGRGGSPLHF. In nucleotides, the CDR3 is TGTGCCAGCAGCGTAGGACGGGGTGGTTCACCCCTCCACTTT.

V is TRBV5-6 and J is TRBJ2-7, with 7 bases lining up with TRBD1. The V and J ends lost 2 bases and 3 bases, in that order; junction bases with no gene match: 2. This CDR3 spans 13 amino acids. Germline V gene lookup returns CDR1 SGHDT and CDR2 YYEEEE. Here the CDR3 DNA reads TGTGCCAGCAGCTTAGGACAGGTCTACGAGCAGTACTTC. Amino acids: CASSLGQVYEQYF.

The chain recombines TRBV20-1 with TRBJ2-7; no clear D. V lost 0 bases, J lost 9 bases, and 9 bases lay in between. The germline gives CDR1 DFQATT, CDR2 SNEGSKA (reference sequence). The CDR3 length is 11 residues. The CDR3 DNA sequence: TGCAGTGCTAGAGATGGGTGGGGGCAGTACTTC. This gives the protein CSARDGWGQYF.

This chain connects TRBV5-8 to TRBJ2-7; no reliable D call. V dropped 2 bases and J dropped 3 bases, with 0 bases sitting between them. Germline CDR1 is SGHTS and CDR2 is YDEGEE. The CDR3 loop spans 10 amino acids. The CDR3 DNA reads TGTGCCAGCAGCTTCTACGAGCAGTACTTC. Translating it yields CASSFYEQYF.

The V gene is TRBV19, the J gene TRBJ2-2; no firm D call. The CDR3 extends over 11 amino acids. V shed 2 bases and J shed 7 bases, with 2 bases lying between them. Germline values: CDR1 LNHDA, CDR2 SQIVND (reference sequence). The CDR3: CASSILGELFF. The CDR3, as DNA: TGTGCCAGTAGTATACTCGGGGAGCTGTTTTTT.

This chain links TRBV4-1 with TRBJ2-7; D possibly uses TRBD1 or TRBD2 (5 bases each). V lost 3 bases to trimming and J lost 4 bases, with 19 bases between them. This CDR3 is built from 16 residues. Germline lookup yields CDR1 MGHRA and CDR2 YSYEKL. In DNA form, the CDR3 reads TGCGCCAGCAGCCATGAAACTTCCGGGGCGGTTTACGAGCAGTACTTC. This gives the protein CASSHETSGAVYEQYF.

V is TRBV7-2 and J is TRBJ2-5; no reliable D call. CDR3 length equals 14 residues. Between the trimmed V and J ends, which lost 1 base and 3 bases, there was a span of 9 bases. Germline assignment: CDR1 SGHTA and CDR2 FQGNSA. The CDR3 reads CASSLDLGEETQYF. CDR3 DNA sequence: TGTGCCAGCAGCTTAGACCTGGGTGAAGAGACCCAGTACTTC.